The sequence of this TCR beta chain was determined in a study of PD-1 blockade in classical Hodgkin lymphoma. As for the study in general: Patients were administered nivolumab (3 mg/kg intravenously) every 2 weeks. Study-wide results and caveats: Partial responders and progressors had significantly lower baseline TCR diversity. Relative to healthy donors, newly diagnosed patients reportedly had lower baseline TCR diversity, which was reported as lower still in relapsed/refractory patients.

V shed 3 bases, J shed 7 bases, and the junction held 12 bases outside the gene matches. CDR3 length: 15 amino acids. Germline V gene lookup returns CDR1 SGHDN and CDR2 FVKESK. Every one of the patients relapsed after autologous stem cell transplantation (brentuximab vedotin exposure was variable). Method: immunoSEQ multiplex PCR; TCRdb's copy keeps in-frame clones and lacks some. The data show about 110,000 clones, 89% seen once. In its sample, this clone was seen once. Its cognate antigen is unknown. V and J are TRBV14 and TRBJ2-7; 7 bases line up with TRBD2. This TCR was sampled from a human donor with classical Hodgkin lymphoma. The specimen comprised peripheral blood mononuclear cells (PBMCs), sampled before the second cycle of nivolumab. CDR3 bases: TGTGCCAGCAGCCAGTTCCAGTTGGGGCGGGGGGAGCAGTACTTC. This sequence encodes CASSQFQLGRGEQYF.